The entry that follows covers one TCR beta chain sequence. The data originate from a study of blood T cell repertoires in COVID-19. Original methodology: Amplifying reference gene primers gave estimates of nucleated cell counts. TCRdb's table, derived via immunoSEQ multiplex PCR, lists solely in-frame clones and lacks some. The V and J calls and clone size are taken from that table; D and trimming were inferred from the DNA. The sample consists of 85,000 to 130,000 clones, over 65% of them appearing once. Enrollment of patients from Seattle took place during active infection, with longitudinal follow-up. The sequenced sample consisted of peripheral blood. This TCR was recovered from a man older than 75 with COVID-19, enrolled during active disease.

The CDR3 region is CASSLGEGSSGANVLTF. The CDR3 nucleotides read TGTGCCAGCAGCTTGGGAGAAGGGAGCTCTGGGGCCAACGTCCTGACTTTC. The chain couples TRBV11-3 to TRBJ2-6; tentatively, D is TRBD2 (5 bases). Trimming removed 3 bases at V and 0 bases at J, with 12 bases between. The CDR3 covers 17 residues. Germline loops: CDR1 SGHNT, CDR2 YENEEA.